This T cell receptor (beta chain) was observed in a study of blood T cell repertoires in COVID-19. Study at large: Acute-phase and convalescent COVID-19 samples originated in the United States, Italy and Spain. Sources were T cells, B-cell-depleted T cells, or PBMCs; the material itself was cDNA or gDNA.

Germline V gene sequence: CDR1 SGHNT, CDR2 YYREEE (reference sequence). V shed 2 bases and J shed 2 bases, with 11 bases lying between them. The CDR3 has 15 residues. A single count supports this clone. As handled by the study authors: By means of reference gene primer amplification, nucleated cell counts were estimated. Profiled with immunoSEQ multiplex PCR; TCRdb holds only in-frame clones, not every one. That table is the source of V, J and clone size, and D and trimming were worked out from the DNA. The data hold around 270,000 clones, with roughly 86% observed a single time. The rearrangement links TRBV5-4 to TRBJ1-3, with D possibly being TRBD1 (6 bases). Material: peripheral blood. This receptor was taken from a man aged 35-49 years who had recovered from COVID-19. This CDR3 is CASSFDRLPGNTIYF. Here the CDR3 DNA reads TGTGCCAGCAGCTTCGACAGGCTCCCTGGAAACACCATATATTTT.